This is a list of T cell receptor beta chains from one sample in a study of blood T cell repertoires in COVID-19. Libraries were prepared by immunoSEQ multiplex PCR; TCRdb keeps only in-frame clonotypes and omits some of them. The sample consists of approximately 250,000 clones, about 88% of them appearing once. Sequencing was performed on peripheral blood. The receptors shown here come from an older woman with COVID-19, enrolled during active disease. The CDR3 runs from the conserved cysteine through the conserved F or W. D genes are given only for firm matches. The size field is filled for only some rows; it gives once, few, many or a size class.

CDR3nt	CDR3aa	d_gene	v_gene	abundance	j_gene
TGTGCCAGCTCACCAGAGGCCGGGCGGGGGGACCAAGAGACCCAGTACTTC	CASSPEAGRGDQETQYF	TRBD2	TRBV18	.	TRBJ2-5
TGTGCCAGCAGTTACTCATGGGGGCGAGAGACCCAGTACTTC	CASSYSWGRETQYF	.	TRBV6-6	.	TRBJ2-5
TGTGCCATCGCGCGCCTGGACTACTACAATGAGCAGTTCTTC	CAIARLDYYNEQFF	.	TRBV10-3	.	TRBJ2-1
TGTGCCAGCTCCCGGAGGGAGCCGGGTTCTGAAAAACTGTTTTTT	CASSRREPGSEKLFF	.	TRBV7-2	.	TRBJ1-4
TGCAGCGCCTCGGGACAGGATACCTACGAGCAGTACTTC	CSASGQDTYEQYF	TRBD1	TRBV29-1	.	TRBJ2-7
TGTGCCAGCAGCCCCGGCGCCGTAGCGGGGGGAAGGGAGCAGTACTTC	CASSPGAVAGGREQYF	TRBD2	TRBV3-1/TRBV3-2	.	TRBJ2-7
TGTGCCACCAGTGATAGTAGGCAGGGGGGTTACAATGAGCAGTTCTTC	CATSDSRQGGYNEQFF	.	TRBV24-1	.	TRBJ2-1
TGTGCCAGCAGTACCGGTGAGCAGCCCCAGCATTTT	CASSTGEQPQHF	.	TRBV28	.	TRBJ1-5
TGCAGCGTCGCAAGACAGAACACTGAAGCTTTCTTT	CSVARQNTEAFF	.	TRBV29-1	.	TRBJ1-1
TGTGCCAGCAGTTCTCCGGGACAGGGGTACTACGAGCAGTACTTC	CASSSPGQGYYEQYF	TRBD1	TRBV6-6	.	TRBJ2-7
TGTGCCAGCAGCTTGGCCACAGTACCGAACACTGAAGCTTTCTTT	CASSLATVPNTEAFF	.	TRBV5-6	once	TRBJ1-1
TGTGCCACCAGTGTCCCGGGTAGCACAGATACGCAGTATTTT	CATSVPGSTDTQYF	.	TRBV24-1	.	TRBJ2-3
TGCGCCAGCAGCCAGATCACGGAGGCCGTACAGACCCAGTACTTC	CASSQITEAVQTQYF	.	TRBV4-1	.	TRBJ2-5
TGTGCCAGCTCACCCGGCGGGGGTTACAATGAGCAGTTCTTC	CASSPGGGYNEQFF	TRBD2	TRBV18	.	TRBJ2-1
TGCGCCAGCAGGACCGGGGACAGTGAAGCTTTCTTT	CASRTGDSEAFF	TRBD1	TRBV4-1	.	TRBJ1-1
TGTGCCAGCAGTCCCGACAGGAGCTCTGGAAACACCATATATTTT	CASSPDRSSGNTIYF	.	TRBV6-5	.	TRBJ1-3
TGTGCCAGCAGCTTAGGCAGGGGTCCAAACAATGAGCAGTTCTTC	CASSLGRGPNNEQFF	.	TRBV7-2	.	TRBJ2-1
TGTGCCAGCAGTTACCTTGGACTCCCTGAGCAGTTCTTC	CASSYLGLPEQFF	.	TRBV6-2/TRBV6-3	.	TRBJ2-1
TGTGCCAGCAGTGTGGGCGGGGGTTCGGAGACCCAGTACTTC	CASSVGGGSETQYF	TRBD2	TRBV2	.	TRBJ2-5
TGCGCCAGCAGCCATCCTGGCGGGGGGCAGACTGAAGCTTTCTTT	CASSHPGGGQTEAFF	.	TRBV5-1	.	TRBJ1-1
TGTGCCAGCAGTTACCGGCAGGGGGACATCGGCTATGGCTACACCTTC	CASSYRQGDIGYGYTF	TRBD1	TRBV6-5	once	TRBJ1-2
TGTGCCAGCAATAACAGACCTGTAGAAAAACTGTTTTTT	CASNNRPVEKLFF	.	TRBV2	.	TRBJ1-4
TGCGCCAGCAGCTTGGACGGGGGTATCAATCAGCCCCAGCATTTT	CASSLDGGINQPQHF	.	TRBV5-1	.	TRBJ1-5
TGTGCCAGCAGCTTAACATGGGACAGGCCTCGCTCCTACGAGCAGTACTTC	CASSLTWDRPRSYEQYF	TRBD1	TRBV7-8	.	TRBJ2-7
TGTGCCAGCGGAGCAGACTCAAACAATGAGCAGTTCTTC	CASGADSNNEQFF	.	TRBV6-4	.	TRBJ2-1
TGTGCCAGCAGTTTGGGGCAGTCTACCTCAGGGGAAAAACTGTTTTTT	CASSLGQSTSGEKLFF	.	TRBV28	few	TRBJ1-4
TGTGCCAGCAGCCTGGACAGAGACACTGAAGCTTTCTTT	CASSLDRDTEAFF	.	TRBV4-2	.	TRBJ1-1
TGCGCCAGCAGCCAAGGCAGGGCGACAGGGGCCGGAAACACCATATATTTT	CASSQGRATGAGNTIYF	TRBD1	TRBV4-1	.	TRBJ1-3
TGCAGTGCTAGTCAGGACTATAATTCACCCCTCCACTTT	CSASQDYNSPLHF	.	TRBV20-1	.	TRBJ1-6
TGCGCCAGCAGCCGGACTAGCGGGGATACCTACGAGCAGTACTTC	CASSRTSGDTYEQYF	TRBD2	TRBV4-1	.	TRBJ2-7
TGCGCCAGCAGACTAGGGACAGGGTCATCTGAGCAGTTCTTC	CASRLGTGSSEQFF	TRBD1	TRBV5-1	few	TRBJ2-1
TGTGCCAGCAGCCCACCGGGAGGGCAGAGTAGTTCACCCCTCCACTTT	CASSPPGGQSSSPLHF	.	TRBV7-2	.	TRBJ1-6
TGTGCCAGCAGCCTAGCGGGGGGCAATGAGCAGTTCTTC	CASSLAGGNEQFF	TRBD2	TRBV4-2	.	TRBJ2-1
TGTGCCAGCAGCCCCCGGGACATCTATGGCTACACCTTC	CASSPRDIYGYTF	.	TRBV14	.	TRBJ1-2
TGTGCCAGCTCCCCTGCGGGGAACACCGGGGAGCTGTTTTTT	CASSPAGNTGELFF	.	TRBV6-1	few	TRBJ2-2
TGTGCCAGCAGTCTCGGAGGGAGTCAGCCCCAGCATTTT	CASSLGGSQPQHF	.	TRBV6-5	.	TRBJ1-5
TGTGCGCGAGAGGAGATATTCTCTGGGGCCAACGTCCTGACTTTC	CAREEIFSGANVLTF	.	TRBV30	.	TRBJ2-6
TGCAGTGCTAGTCCCTCGAGCGGGGGGGGCAGTGAGCAGTTCTTC	CSASPSSGGGSEQFF	TRBD2	TRBV20-1	.	TRBJ2-1
TGTGCCAGCAGCCTCATAGCGGGGGGCTCCTACGAGCAGTACTTC	CASSLIAGGSYEQYF	TRBD2	TRBV13	.	TRBJ2-7
TGCGCCAGCAGCTTGGAACCAGGAGGTTTCTCTGGGGCCAACGTCCTGACTTTC	CASSLEPGGFSGANVLTF	.	TRBV5-1	.	TRBJ2-6
TGCGCCAGCAGCCCGACACAGGGGCTCGGGGAGCAGTACTTC	CASSPTQGLGEQYF	TRBD1	TRBV5-1	.	TRBJ2-7
TGTGCCAGCAGTCCCCCGGGACAGGGACGAGCTGAAGCTTTCTTT	CASSPPGQGRAEAFF	TRBD1	TRBV6-5	.	TRBJ1-1
TGTGCCAGCAGCCAACACAGGGGTGAAGCTTTCTTT	CASSQHRGEAFF	TRBD1	TRBV6-5	few	TRBJ1-1
TGTGCAAGTCGCTTAGAGGGACAGGGTGGCGAGCAGTACTTC	CASRLEGQGGEQYF	.	TRBV12-2	.	TRBJ2-7
TGTGCCAGCAGCGTAGGAGGAATTAGCACAGATACGCAGTATTTT	CASSVGGISTDTQYF	.	TRBV9	.	TRBJ2-3
TGTGCCAGCAGCCCCCCCGCAGGGGAAAGGAGGTTCACAGATACGCAGTATTTT	CASSPPAGERRFTDTQYF	.	TRBV5-6	.	TRBJ2-3
TGCGCCACCTCCCACCGGTTAGCGGGGGAGTACAATGAGCAGTTCTTC	CATSHRLAGEYNEQFF	TRBD2	TRBV4-3	once	TRBJ2-1
TGCGCCAGCAGCTGGGGGGGGTCCACAGATACGCAGTATTTT	CASSWGGSTDTQYF	TRBD2	TRBV5-1	.	TRBJ2-3
TGTGCCAGCAGCTCGCCAGCGGGGGGCTCTGGGGCCAACGTCCTGACTTTC	CASSSPAGGSGANVLTF	TRBD2	TRBV5-4	.	TRBJ2-6
TGTGCCAGCAGCGGCCGGGCGGGCCCCACTTCCTACGAGCAGTACTTC	CASSGRAGPTSYEQYF	.	TRBV11-2	.	TRBJ2-7
TGTGCCAGCAGTGAATCTATTGGTGAGCAGTTCTTC	CASSESIGEQFF	.	TRBV25-1	.	TRBJ2-1